This TCR beta chain was captured in a study of blood T cell repertoires in COVID-19. In the study overall: Acute and convalescent COVID-19 specimens originated in the United States, Italy and Spain. The cDNA or gDNA used as material had been derived from T cells, B-cell-depleted T cells, or PBMCs.

Trimming shortened V by 3 bases and J by 1 base, and 10 bases separated the two germline ends. This CDR3 spans 15 amino acids. CDR1 and CDR2 from the germline V gene are SGHRS and YFSETQ. Authors' data handling: Cell counts per sample came from amplifying reference gene primers. This table comes from immunoSEQ multiplex PCR, and its TCRdb copy is limited to in-frame clones, with some not included. Clone size and the V and J calls come from that table; the DNA yielded D and trimming. Found here are roughly 250,000 clones, around nine tenths of them singletons; the top ten hold approximately 9.8%. The receptor was derived from a man in his forties or fifties who had recovered from COVID-19. The sample consisted of peripheral blood. V is TRBV5-1 and J is TRBJ2-2; D uncertain. The DNA for the CDR3 is TGCGCCAGCAGCTCACTAACTCAGAACACCGGGGAGCTGTTTTTT. Translation gives CASSSLTQNTGELFF.